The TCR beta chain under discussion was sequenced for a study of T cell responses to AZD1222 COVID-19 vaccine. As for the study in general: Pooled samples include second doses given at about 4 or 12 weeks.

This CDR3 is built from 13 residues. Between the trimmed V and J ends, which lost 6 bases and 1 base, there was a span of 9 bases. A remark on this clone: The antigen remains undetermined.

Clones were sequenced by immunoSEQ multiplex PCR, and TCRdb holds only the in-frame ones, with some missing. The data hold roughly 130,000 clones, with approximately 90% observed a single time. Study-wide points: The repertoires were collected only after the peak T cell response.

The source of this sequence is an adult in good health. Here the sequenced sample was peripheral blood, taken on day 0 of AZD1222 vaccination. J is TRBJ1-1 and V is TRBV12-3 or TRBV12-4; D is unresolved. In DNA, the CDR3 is TGTGCCAGCAGACTCACGGAGAACACTGAAGCTTTCTTT. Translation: CASRLTENTEAFF.